These 2 T cell receptor beta chains were sequenced from one sample in a study of blood T cell repertoires in COVID-19. Only in-frame clones appear in the TCRdb table, and some are missing; sequencing was by immunoSEQ multiplex PCR. The sample lists tens of thousands of clones; less than 95% were seen once. Sequenced: peripheral blood. The receptor source for this set is a man of 80 years or more with acute or convalescent COVID-19.

The genes are TRBV29-1 and TRBJ1-1, with TRBD1 as a possible D gene (6 bases). V gave up 6 bases and J gave up 2 bases, with 10 bases separating them. CDR1 is SQVTM and CDR2 is ANQGSEA in the germline V gene. The CDR3 loop spans 12 amino acids. CDR3 in DNA: TGCAGCGTCGACAGGTTCAACACTGAAGCTTTCTTT. This gives the protein CSVDRFNTEAFF.

On this clone: A junction end diverges from the germline sequence, so it may reflect a read error. The chain recombines TRBV19 with TRBJ1-2; 7 bases are shared with TRBD1. Germline V gene lookup returns CDR1 LNHDA and CDR2 SQIVND (reference sequence). This CDR3 is built from 14 residues. The DNA of the CDR3 is TGTGCCAGTAGTTTAGACAGGGTCAGCTATGGCTACACCTTC. It is translated as CASSLDRVSYGYTF.